Detailed here is one T cell receptor (beta chain). This record comes from a study of control samples from healthy donors and cancer patients. Germline-derived CDR1 and CDR2 are GTSNPN and SVGIG (reference sequence). Germline trimming cut 2 bases from V and 6 bases from J; bases unmatched to any gene: 2. This CDR3 has 12 residues. Sequencing was performed with immunoSEQ multiplex PCR; in TCRdb, only in-frame clones are kept and a portion is missing. Of 55,000 to 65,000 clones in the sample, over 75% were seen once. The sequencing input was PBMCs. The chain carries TRBV30 and TRBJ1-2, with TRBD1 matching over 8 bases. The clonotype originates from a woman aged 55-70 years with lung cancer. CDR3 coding DNA: TGTGCCTGGAGTAGGGGACAGGATGGCTACACCTTC. Amino acids: CAWSRGQDGYTF. Combining the CDR3 with reference TRBV30 and TRBJ1-2 gives the whole variable domain SQTIHQWPATLVQPVGSPLSLECTVEGTSNPNLYWYRQAAGRGLQLLFYSVGIGQISSEVPQNLSASRPQDRQFILSSKKLLLSDSGFYLCAWSRGQDGYTFGSGTRLTVV.